One sample yielded the 16 T cell receptor beta chains listed below, sequenced in a study of blood T cells in healthy people across ages. The authors ran a second PCR of 7 to 11 cycles using a sample-barcoded 5' primer and a J-beta primer mix. TCRdb reprocessed the 5' RACE reads with MiXCR, giving one entry per CDR3 protein. The sample lists around 600,000 distinct CDR3 sequences; around 48% were seen once. The sample was blood. The receptors here all came from an elderly man in good health.

This chain joins TRBV10-1 and TRBJ2-3; the match to TRBD2 covers 10 bases. V was pared by 5 bases and J by 5 bases, with 7 bases of the junction left unmatched. The CDR3 has 15 amino acids. Germline CDR1 is WNHNN and CDR2 is SYGVQD (reference sequence). As DNA, the CDR3 is TGCGCCAGCAGTCCTAGCGGGGGTACGGTAGATACGCAGTATTTT. As protein: CASSPSGGTVDTQYF.

This clonotype was detected many times. The chain has TRBV6-1 and TRBJ2-1; 13 bases are a match to TRBD2. Germline values: CDR1 MNHNS, CDR2 SASEGT. V trimming: 7 bases; J trimming: 0 bases; junction bases outside the gene matches: 9. The CDR3 consists of 18 residues. The CDR3 DNA reads as TGTGCCAGCACCTCCCCCGGACTAGCGGGAGCCTCCTACAATGAGCAGTTCTTC. As protein: CASTSPGLAGASYNEQFF.

The rearrangement uses TRBV27 and TRBJ2-5; D call uncertain. The CDR3 is made up of 13 amino acids. Between the trimmed V and J ends, which lost 7 bases and 1 base, there was a span of 10 bases. Germline V gene sequence: CDR1 MNHEY, CDR2 SMNVEV (reference sequence). CDR3 in amino acids: CASTISFQETQYF. CDR3 sequence (DNA): TGTGCCAGCACTATCTCCTTCCAAGAGACCCAGTACTTC.

CDR3 coding DNA: TGCAGTGCGCGTCCTCCGGGACTACAAGAGACCCAGTACTTC. The encoded protein is CSARPPGLQETQYF. V is TRBV20-1 and J is TRBJ2-5, with TRBD2 identical over 7 bases. With V trimmed by 6 bases and J by 2 bases, 9 bases remained unmatched. Germline values: CDR1 DFQATT, CDR2 SNEGSKA (reference sequence). This CDR3 has 14 residues.

This clonotype showed up many times. This sequence joins TRBV6-6 and TRBJ2-1; D is perhaps TRBD1 (5 bases). This CDR3 comprises 13 residues. Trimming left V 7 bases short and J 4 bases short, with 11 bases between. The germline V gene has CDR1 MNHNY and CDR2 SVGAGI (reference sequence). CDR3 DNA: TGTGCCAGCATCAAGGACACGTACAATGAGCAGTTCTTC. Translated: CASIKDTYNEQFF.

This chain links TRBV20-1 with TRBJ2-1; tentative D call: TRBD2 (5 bases). Germline V gene lookup returns CDR1 DFQATT and CDR2 SNEGSKA (reference sequence). CDR3 length: 16 amino acids. V lost 8 bases, J lost 5 bases, and 25 bases lay in between. The CDR3 spells CSTSPPTRGPNNEQFF. The CDR3 DNA reads TGCAGTACCTCCCCTCCGACCCGAGGGCCAAACAATGAGCAGTTCTTC.

The CDR3 coding sequence is TGTGCCAGCTCACCCACTGGGCCAGGGGCGTCCACAGATACGCAGTATTTT. This codes for CASSPTGPGASTDTQYF. The rearrangement joins TRBV18 to TRBJ2-3; D possibly corresponds to TRBD1 (6 bases). Trimming took 3 bases from V and 2 from J, leaving 18 bases between them. The CDR3 is 17 residues long. Looked up from germline, CDR1 is KGHSH and CDR2 is LQKENI. Using reference TRBV18 and TRBJ2-3 for the parts outside the CDR3, the full variable domain is NAGVMQNPRHLVRRRGQEARLRCSPMKGHSHVYWYRQLPEEGLKFMVYLQKENIIDESGMPKERFSAEFPKEGPSILRIQQVVRGDSAAYFCASSPTGPGASTDTQYFGPGTRLTVL.

This clonotype was observed a handful of times. The chain joins TRBV20-1 to TRBJ1-2; D remains unclear. Germline CDR1 DFQATT, CDR2 SNEGSKA (reference sequence). The CDR3 extends over 11 amino acids. The germline V and J ends were trimmed by 6 bases and 5 bases, with 10 bases remaining between them. The CDR3 region is CSAPGEYGYTF. In DNA form, the CDR3 reads TGCAGTGCCCCGGGCGAGTATGGCTACACCTTC.

The V call is TRBV7-9, the J call TRBJ1-4; D call uncertain. The CDR3 length is 13 residues. Germline V gives CDR1 SEHNR, CDR2 FQNEAQ (reference sequence). V was pared by 4 bases and J by 3 bases, with 6 bases between. CDR3 sequence (DNA): TGTGCCAGCAGCTCCCCCTCTAATGAAAAACTGTTTTTT. It yields the protein CASSSPSNEKLFF.

This rearrangement joins TRBV29-1 to TRBJ2-7; the match to TRBD1 covers 7 bases. The CDR3 runs 15 residues. Per the germline V gene, CDR1 is SQVTM and CDR2 is ANQGSEA. This CDR3 reads CSHTQGTIYSYEQYF. The CDR3 DNA reads TGCAGTCACACACAGGGGACCATCTACTCCTACGAGCAGTACTTC.

The chain uses TRBV29-1 and TRBJ2-3; 7 bases map to TRBD1. The CDR3 runs 14 residues. Germline loops: CDR1 SQVTM, CDR2 ANQGSEA. V lost 3 bases, J lost 4 bases, and 7 bases stayed unmatched. The CDR3 loop reads CSVELRGRPDTQYF. CDR3 DNA sequence: TGCAGCGTTGAGTTGAGGGGGCGCCCAGATACGCAGTATTTT.

CDR3 region: CASSYPECRDGSYGQYF. CDR3 nucleotide sequence: TGTGCCAGCAGCTACCCGGAATGCCGCGACGGGTCCTACGGGCAGTACTTC. The rearrangement joins TRBV6-6 to TRBJ2-4; D gene uncertain. Germline lookup yields CDR1 MNHNY and CDR2 SVGAGI (reference sequence). The CDR3 has 17 residues. Trimming took off 6 bases at V and 13 bases at J, with 31 bases between the two ends.

The chain uses TRBV18 and TRBJ2-1; D is possibly TRBD1 (5 bases). CDR1 and CDR2 (germline): KGHSH, LQKENI. The CDR3 extends over 15 amino acids. With 1 base removed from V and 10 bases from J, the gap between germline ends came to 17 bases. The CDR3 DNA sequence: TGTGCCAGCTCACCACTGCCAGGGCAACCGAAAGAGCAGTTCTTC. It yields the protein CASSPLPGQPKEQFF. The entire variable domain, with the rest obtained from reference TRBV18 and TRBJ2-1, is as follows: NAGVMQNPRHLVRRRGQEARLRCSPMKGHSHVYWYRQLPEEGLKFMVYLQKENIIDESGMPKERFSAEFPKEGPSILRIQQVVRGDSAAYFCASSPLPGQPKEQFFGPGTRLTVL.

This clonotype was detected ten times or more. V gene TRBV3-1 combines with J gene TRBJ2-7; D is ambiguous. Trimming shortened V by 2 bases and J by 2 bases, and 10 bases separated the two germline ends. Germline V lookup: CDR1 LGHDT, CDR2 YNNKEL (reference sequence). The CDR3 is 14 residues long. The CDR3 protein is CASSQTDGAYEQYF. DNA for the CDR3: TGTGCCAGCAGCCAAACGGACGGAGCCTACGAGCAGTACTTC.

The table lists this clonotype with a few counts. This chain links TRBV4-1 with TRBJ1-6, with 10 bases identical to TRBD1. Germline CDR1 reads MGHRA; CDR2 reads YSYEKL. The ends lost 5 bases at V and 4 bases at J; junction bases unmatched: 5. This CDR3 comprises 16 residues. The DNA for the CDR3 is TGCGCCAGCAGCACACCGGGACAGGGGTATAATTCACCCCTCCACTTT. The encoded protein is CASSTPGQGYNSPLHF.

In this sample, this clonotype turned up a few times. The gene calls are TRBV11-1 and TRBJ1-6; no definite D call. V shed 0 bases and J shed 5 bases, with 5 bases lying between them. CDR3 length: 14 amino acids. Per the germline V gene, CDR1 is SGHAT and CDR2 is FQDESV (reference sequence). The CDR3 bases are TGTGCCAGCAGCTTAGCAGGAGATAATTCACCCCTCCACTTT. Translated: CASSLAGDNSPLHF.